These 2 T cell receptor beta chains were all obtained from the same sample, sequenced in a study of blood T cell repertoires in COVID-19. Generated by immunoSEQ multiplex PCR, the TCRdb table keeps only in-frame clones and is missing some. Among fewer than 200,000 clones, around 85% were seen once, and the ten largest hold 1.2%. The material sequenced was peripheral blood. The receptors were sampled from a man aged 55 to 70 who had recovered from COVID-19.

The chain has TRBV2 and TRBJ2-3, with D perhaps matching TRBD1 (6 bases). In germline, CDR1 is SNHLY, CDR2 FYNNEI. The CDR3 spans 14 residues. Trimming took 7 bases from V and 2 from J, leaving 13 bases between them. The CDR3 nucleotides read TGTGCCAGCACGGATGTGGGGGCCACAGATACGCAGTATTTT. Translation gives CASTDVGATDTQYF.

The chain combines TRBV5-5 with TRBJ1-2; 10 nucleotides match TRBD1. CDR1 and CDR2 (germline): SGHKS, YYEKEE (reference sequence). The CDR3 length is 15 residues. The trim removed 1 base at V and 4 bases at J, leaving 4 bases unmatched. The CDR3 loop is CASSLRTGGGYGYTF. CDR3 bases: TGTGCCAGCAGCTTGAGGACAGGGGGTGGCTATGGCTACACCTTC. Using reference TRBV5-5 and TRBJ1-2 for the parts outside the CDR3, the full variable domain is DAGVTQSPTHLIKTRGQQVTLRCSPISGHKSVSWYQQVLGQGPQFIFQYYEKEERGRGNFPDRFSARQFPNYSSELNVNALLLGDSALYLCASSLRTGGGYGYTFGSGTRLTVV.